The 30 T cell receptor beta chains given below trace back to one sample, sequenced in a study of T-cell reconstitution after alpha-beta-depleted transplantation in children. The TCRbeta library incorporated unique molecular identifiers. In TCRdb, the PCR reads were re-called with MiXCR into one record per CDR3 protein. Of some 520,000 distinct CDR3 sequences listed, over 25% are singletons. Sequenced material: PBMCs from the stem cell graft donor, taken from the stem cell graft. The receptors originated from a human donor who donated a stem cell graft to a child with aplastic anemia.

This clonotype showed up just a few times. CDR3 sequence (DNA): TGTGCCAGCCGCTGGAGCGCAGATACGCAGTATTTT. Translating it yields CASRWSADTQYF. The J gene is TRBJ2-3, the V gene TRBV5-5; D gene unclear. Trimming stripped 7 bases from V and 4 bases from J, with 10 bases between. CDR3 length equals 12 residues. CDR1 SGHKS and CDR2 YYEKEE come from the germline V gene (reference sequence).

This clonotype was counted a few times. The chain employs TRBV12-3 or TRBV12-4 and TRBJ2-3; D not certain. Trimming removed 3 bases from V and 0 bases from J, with 4 bases in between. This CDR3 has 13 residues. Written as DNA, the CDR3 is TGTGCCAGCAGTTTCTCTAGCACAGATACGCAGTATTTT. The encoded protein is CASSFSSTDTQYF.

V usage is TRBV7-9 and J usage is TRBJ2-3; D gene ambiguous. CDR3 size: 18 residues. The V and J ends lost 5 bases and 2 bases respectively, with 23 bases between them. Germline V gene lookup returns CDR1 SEHNR and CDR2 FQNEAQ (reference sequence). The CDR3 loop is CASSLEVDLRSPTDTQYF. Written as DNA, the CDR3 is TGTGCCAGCAGCCTCGAAGTGGACCTCCGCAGTCCCACAGATACGCAGTATTTT. Full variable domain (rest looked up from reference TRBV7-9 and TRBJ2-3): DTGVSQNPRHKITKRGQNVTFRCDPISEHNRLYWYRQTLGQGPEFLTYFQNEAQLEKSRLLSDRFSAERPKGSFSTLEIQRTEQGDSAMYLCASSLEVDLRSPTDTQYFGPGTRLTVL.

In its sample, this clonotype was seen a few times. The chain carries TRBV5-4 and TRBJ1-1; the D gene is possibly TRBD1 (6 bases). This CDR3 region has 15 residues. V dropped 0 bases and J dropped 0 bases, with 9 bases sitting between them. CDR1 is SGHNT and CDR2 is YYREEE in the germline V gene (reference sequence). CDR3 protein: CASSLDGGMNTEAFF. CDR3 nucleotides: TGTGCCAGCAGCTTGGATGGGGGCATGAACACTGAAGCTTTCTTT.

This clonotype was seen a few times. V usage is TRBV20-1 and J usage is TRBJ2-7; 11 positions match TRBD2. V was pared by 3 bases and J by 3 bases, with 13 bases of the junction left unmatched. Germline V gene lookup returns CDR1 DFQATT and CDR2 SNEGSKA (reference sequence). This CDR3 region has 17 residues. The CDR3 coding sequence is TGCAGTGCTAGGGCGGGACTAGCGGTTGGACCCAACTACGAGCAGTACTTC. Protein sequence: CSARAGLAVGPNYEQYF.

This clonotype came up a few times. The chain uses TRBV5-6 and TRBJ1-5; 7 bases line up with TRBD1. J was trimmed by 4 bases and V by 4 bases; bases with no gene match: 5. The CDR3 runs to 14 residues. The germline V gene encodes CDR1 SGHDT and CDR2 YYEEEE. The CDR3 bases are TGTGCCAGCAGCGCGACAGGGCGAAATCAGCCCCAGCATTTT. Translation: CASSATGRNQPQHF.

This clonotype has just a few counts. This chain links TRBV18 with TRBJ1-4; the D gene is possibly TRBD1 (5 bases). This CDR3 is built from 16 residues. Germline CDR1 is KGHSH and CDR2 is LQKENI. The V end lost 1 base, the J end lost 4 bases, and 13 bases lay between the germline ends. The CDR3 region is CASSPQATVFNEKLFF. CDR3 bases: TGTGCCAGCTCACCACAGGCGACAGTTTTTAATGAAAAACTGTTTTTT.

The chain joins TRBV6-1 to TRBJ2-7, with 13 bases that match TRBD2. Trimming removed 9 bases from V and 6 bases from J; junction bases left unmatched: 17. CDR1 and CDR2 from the germline V gene are MNHNS and SASEGT. This CDR3 is built from 17 residues. The CDR3 region has the DNA TGTGCCAGGGGACAGGGGAAACTAGCGGGAGGGCCGAGCGAGCAGTACTTC. The encoded protein is CARGQGKLAGGPSEQYF.

Only a few counts were recorded for this clonotype. This chain uses TRBV20-1 with TRBJ2-5, with D possibly being TRBD1 (6 bases). Trimming took off 5 bases at V and 2 bases at J, with 12 bases between the two ends. The CDR3 totals 13 residues. Germline V CDR1 and CDR2: DFQATT, SNEGSKA (reference sequence). The CDR3 is CSADRRHQETQYF. The CDR3 DNA is TGCAGTGCTGACAGGAGACATCAAGAGACCCAGTACTTC.

This chain joins TRBV12-3 or TRBV12-4 and TRBJ2-7, with 11 bases that match TRBD1. Trimming cost V 6 bases and J 0 bases; bases outside gene matches: 4. This CDR3 is 15 amino acids long. The DNA for the CDR3 is TGTGCCAGCAGCGATGGACAGGGGGCCTCCTACGAGCAGTACTTC. Its protein product is CASSDGQGASYEQYF.

The rearrangement joins TRBV9 to TRBJ2-1; D possibly corresponds to TRBD2 (6 bases). CDR3 length equals 15 residues. Germline CDR1 SGDLS, CDR2 YYNGEE. Trimming left V 0 bases short and J 0 bases short, with 7 bases between. The CDR3 bases are TGTGCCAGCAGCGTAGACGGGGGCTCCTACAATGAGCAGTTCTTC. Residues: CASSVDGGSYNEQFF.

This sequence joins TRBV11-2 and TRBJ2-5; TRBD1 agrees at 9 bases. Losses at the gene ends were 1 base for V and 4 bases for J; bases not matched to a gene: 4. The germline V gene has CDR1 SGHAT and CDR2 FQNNGV. This CDR3 is built from 15 residues. CDR3 in amino acids: CASSLGTGDIETQYF. CDR3 DNA sequence: TGTGCCAGCAGCTTAGGGACAGGGGATATAGAGACCCAGTACTTC.

J is TRBJ2-3 and V is TRBV30; perhaps D is TRBD1 or TRBD2 (6 bases each). Trimming pared 2 bases from V and 1 base from J, leaving 13 bases between. This CDR3 has 15 residues. Germline V gives CDR1 GTSNPN, CDR2 SVGIG (reference sequence). CDR3 amino acids: CAWSIGGSGTDTQYF. The DNA of the CDR3 is TGTGCCTGGAGTATCGGGGGCTCGGGCACAGATACGCAGTATTTT.

The V call is TRBV20-1, the J call TRBJ2-4; 8 positions agree with TRBD1. Trimming removed 6 bases from V and 0 bases from J; junction bases left unmatched: 4. The CDR3 contains 14 residues. Germline-derived CDR1 and CDR2 are DFQATT and SNEGSKA (reference sequence). CDR3 sequence reads: CSAGTGLAKNIQYF. CDR3 sequence (DNA): TGCAGTGCGGGGACAGGCCTAGCCAAAAACATTCAGTACTTC.

V usage is TRBV4-3 and J usage is TRBJ2-3, with 7 bases identical to TRBD1. The J segment lost 4 bases and the V segment lost 1 base, leaving 8 bases of the junction unmatched. The CDR3 runs to 16 residues. Per the germline V gene, CDR1 is LGHNA and CDR2 is YSLEER. The CDR3 region is CASSQGGGGSPDTQYF. The CDR3 DNA follows: TGCGCCAGCAGCCAAGGAGGGGGCGGTTCCCCAGATACGCAGTATTTT.

The gene calls are TRBV7-2 and TRBJ2-3; a possible D gene is TRBD2 (5 bases). This CDR3 is built from 14 residues. Looked up from germline, CDR1 is SGHTA and CDR2 is FQGNSA. Deletions cut 5 bases from V and 4 bases from J, with 13 bases between. For the CDR3, the DNA is TGTGCCAGCAGCCCCCGGGCGGGTGCAGATACGCAGTATTTT. Translation: CASSPRAGADTQYF.

This clonotype was counted a single time. The rearrangement links TRBV7-2 to TRBJ1-5; 7 bases map to TRBD1. Trimming removed 1 base from V and 7 bases from J; junction bases left unmatched: 7. The CDR3 loop spans 15 amino acids. The germline V gene has CDR1 SGHTA and CDR2 FQGNSA. CDR3 sequence (DNA): TGTGCCAGCAGCTTAGGGTCATTAGGGGGCCAGCCCCAGCATTTT. This gives the protein CASSLGSLGGQPQHF.

The chain has TRBV6-1 and TRBJ1-5, with 9 nucleotides matching TRBD1. CDR1 is MNHNS and CDR2 is SASEGT in the germline V gene. The CDR3 is made up of 15 amino acids. With V trimmed by 9 bases and J by 1 base, 7 bases remained unmatched. CDR3 protein: CASLLTGGSNQPQHF. The CDR3 nucleotides are TGTGCCAGTCTCCTGACAGGGGGAAGCAATCAGCCCCAGCATTTT.

The chain has TRBV7-9 and TRBJ2-1; TRBD2 agrees at 7 bases. The CDR3 is 15 residues long. Per the germline V gene, CDR1 is SEHNR and CDR2 is FQNEAQ (reference sequence). Trimming at V came to 5 bases and at J to 6 bases, leaving 10 bases not matched to a gene. The CDR3 bases are TGTGCCAGCAGCCCACCCGTGACGGGAGGCAATGAGCAGTTCTTC. This codes for CASSPPVTGGNEQFF. Using reference TRBV7-9 and TRBJ2-1 for the parts outside the CDR3, the full variable domain is DTGVSQNPRHKITKRGQNVTFRCDPISEHNRLYWYRQTLGQGPEFLTYFQNEAQLEKSRLLSDRFSAERPKGSFSTLEIQRTEQGDSAMYLCASSPPVTGGNEQFFGPGTRLTVL.

The table lists this clonotype with a few counts. The chain uses TRBV28 and TRBJ2-3; no clear D. Germline-derived CDR1 and CDR2 are MDHEN and SYDVKM. V lost 7 bases, J lost 6 bases, and 8 bases lay in between. CDR3 length equals 11 residues. CDR3 region: CASNDVDTQYF. The CDR3 DNA sequence: TGTGCCAGCAATGATGTGGATACGCAGTATTTT.

The rearrangement links TRBV6-2 or TRBV6-3 to TRBJ2-7, with 13 bases fitting TRBD2. CDR3 length: 14 residues. Germline-derived CDR1 and CDR2 are MNHEY and SVGEGT. The ends lost 6 bases at V and 4 bases at J; junction bases unmatched: 3. This CDR3 reads CASRRTSGSYEQYV. DNA for the CDR3: TGTGCCAGCAGGAGGACTAGCGGGAGTTACGAGCAGTACGTC.

The rearrangement links TRBV5-1 to TRBJ2-2; D call uncertain. The CDR3 has 15 amino acids. The germline gives CDR1 SGHRS, CDR2 YFSETQ. Trimming removed 5 bases at V and 0 bases at J, with 11 bases between. CDR3 residues: CASSQLSANTGELFF. In DNA form, the CDR3 reads TGCGCCAGCAGTCAGCTGAGCGCGAACACCGGGGAGCTGTTTTTT.

This chain uses TRBV4-2 with TRBJ2-2; D is unclear. CDR1 and CDR2 from the germline V gene are LGHNA and YNFKEQ. The V end was cut by 2 bases, the J end by 0 bases, with 10 bases between. CDR3 length: 16 amino acids. The CDR3 loop is CASSQTATPNTGELFF. In DNA form, the CDR3 reads TGTGCCAGCAGCCAAACAGCAACCCCGAACACCGGGGAGCTGTTTTTT.

CDR3 sequence: CASSLSVRGHEQYF. The CDR3 region has the DNA TGCGCCAGCAGCTTGTCCGTCAGGGGGCACGAGCAGTACTTC. The chain recombines TRBV5-1 with TRBJ2-7; the match to TRBD1 covers 8 bases. Germline CDR1 is SGHRS and CDR2 is YFSETQ. The J segment lost 5 bases and the V segment lost 1 base, leaving 5 bases of the junction unmatched. The CDR3 covers 14 residues.

This clonotype was counted a few times. V is TRBV2 and J is TRBJ1-4, with D tentatively TRBD1 (5 bases). The V end was cut by 5 bases, the J end by 5 bases, with 12 bases between. Germline-derived CDR1 and CDR2 are SNHLY and FYNNEI. The CDR3 totals 14 residues. This chain's CDR3 is CASSSGRRNEKLFF. The CDR3 DNA reads TGTGCCAGCAGTTCAGGGCGGCGGAATGAAAAACTGTTTTTT.

This clonotype was seen only a few times. The chain recombines TRBV7-9 with TRBJ2-1; 9 positions agree with TRBD1. V gave up 5 bases and J gave up 7 bases; unmatched junction bases: 9. The length of the CDR3 is 15 residues. CDR1 and CDR2 from the germline V gene are SEHNR and FQNEAQ (reference sequence). In nucleotides, the CDR3 is TGTGCCAGCAGCAACCGGGACAGGGACTTGAATGAGCAGTTCTTC. This encodes CASSNRDRDLNEQFF.

This clonotype turned up a few times. The chain uses TRBV20-1 and TRBJ2-7; TRBD2 matches at 15 bases. V was clipped by 6 bases and J by 2 bases; unmatched bases: 8. Looked up from germline, CDR1 is DFQATT and CDR2 is SNEGSKA (reference sequence). The CDR3 spans 16 residues. CDR3 sequence reads: CSAFGLAGGSTYEQYV. The DNA of the CDR3 is TGCAGTGCCTTTGGACTAGCGGGAGGGTCGACCTACGAGCAGTACGTC.

This clonotype was seen a few times. This sequence joins TRBV6-1 and TRBJ2-7; 10 nucleotides line up with TRBD2. Trimming cost V 1 base and J 2 bases; bases outside gene matches: 8. Looked up from germline, CDR1 is MNHNS and CDR2 is SASEGT. CDR3 length equals 17 residues. CDR3: CASSEELRLAGAYEQYF. Here the CDR3 DNA reads TGTGCCAGCAGTGAAGAGTTGAGGCTAGCGGGAGCCTACGAGCAGTACTTC.

This chain links TRBV5-1 with TRBJ1-5, with 7 bases lining up with TRBD1. The trim removed 4 bases at V and 0 bases at J, leaving 7 bases unmatched. Germline V CDR1 and CDR2: SGHRS, YFSETQ. The CDR3 runs to 16 residues. The CDR3 nucleotides read TGCGCCAGCAGCAGCGGACAGGAAGATAGCAATCAGCCCCAGCATTTT. This codes for CASSSGQEDSNQPQHF.

This chain links TRBV9 with TRBJ2-5; D ambiguous. Deletions cut 1 base from V and 3 bases from J, with 1 base between. CDR3 length: 11 amino acids. Germline V CDR1 and CDR2: SGDLS, YYNGEE. This chain's CDR3 is CASSVKETQYF. The DNA of the CDR3 is TGTGCCAGCAGCGTAAAAGAGACCCAGTACTTC.